Each of the 10 T cell receptor beta chains below was sequenced from the same sample in a study of blood T cell repertoires in COVID-19. The data were produced by immunoSEQ multiplex PCR, yet TCRdb's version contains in-frame clones alone and is incomplete. Of 350,000 to 450,000 clones in the sample, roughly 85% are singletons; the top ten hold 3.5% to 4%. The sequencing input was peripheral blood. The receptor source for this set is a woman between 18 and 29 years old with acute or convalescent COVID-19.

This clone was detected once. CDR3 protein: CASSQTRGEGRLNEQFF. Written as DNA, the CDR3 is TGCGCCAGCAGCCAAACAAGGGGGGAGGGCCGCCTCAATGAGCAGTTCTTC. This sequence joins TRBV4-1 and TRBJ2-1, with a possible D match to TRBD2 (7 bases). The V gene lost 2 bases and the J gene lost 6 bases, with 20 bases spanning the gap. The CDR3 spans 17 residues. The germline V gene has CDR1 MGHRA and CDR2 YSYEKL.

This sequence joins TRBV15 and TRBJ2-6, with D perhaps matching TRBD2 (5 bases). The CDR3 contains 16 residues. Germline V gene lookup returns CDR1 LNHNV and CDR2 YYDKDF (reference sequence). The germline V and J ends were trimmed by 8 bases and 0 bases, with 14 bases remaining between them. DNA for the CDR3: TGTGCCACCGTCCCCTGGGGAGTCTCTGGGGCCAACGTCCTGACTTTC. This gives the protein CATVPWGVSGANVLTF. The full variable domain, completed using reference TRBV15 and TRBJ2-6, is DAMVIQNPRYQVTQFGKPVTLSCSQTLNHNVMYWYQQKSSQAPKLLFHYYDKDFNNEADTPDNFQSRRPNTSFCFLDIRSPGLGDTAMYLCATVPWGVSGANVLTFGAGSRLTVL.

CDR3 residues: CASSLEVRARGADTQYF. Here the CDR3 DNA reads TGTGCCAGCAGCTTAGAAGTTAGGGCGCGGGGCGCAGATACGCAGTATTTT. The rearrangement links TRBV7-9 to TRBJ2-3; D perhaps matches TRBD2 (6 bases). V lost 1 base and J 4 bases, leaving 18 bases between the germline ends. This CDR3 comprises 17 residues. The germline V gene encodes CDR1 SEHNR and CDR2 FQNEAQ (reference sequence).

The CDR3 spells CASSPPTSGRLTDTQYF. The CDR3 DNA is TGTGCCAGCTCACCACCTACTAGCGGTCGCCTCACAGATACGCAGTATTTT. This rearrangement joins TRBV18 to TRBJ2-3, with 8 bases aligning to TRBD2. In germline, CDR1 is KGHSH, CDR2 LQKENI. Trimming removed 0 bases from V and 2 bases from J; junction bases left unmatched: 7. The CDR3 is 17 amino acids.

The V call is TRBV6-5, the J call TRBJ2-3, with a tentative D call TRBD2 (6 bases). The germline CDR1 and CDR2 sequences are MNHEY and SVGAGI. V was shortened by 6 bases and J by 0 bases, with 13 bases between the two germline ends. The CDR3 runs 15 residues. CDR3 region: CASRRAGLSTDTQYF. The CDR3 DNA reads TGTGCCAGCAGGCGAGCGGGTCTTAGCACAGATACGCAGTATTTT.

J is TRBJ2-7 and V is TRBV2; D is unclear. Germline lookup yields CDR1 SNHLY and CDR2 FYNNEI. The CDR3 runs 13 residues. The V end was cut by 1 base, the J end by 3 bases, with 7 bases between. The CDR3 sequence: CASSEGSSYEQYF. In nucleotides, the CDR3 is TGTGCCAGCAGTGAAGGTAGTAGCTACGAGCAGTACTTC.

The chain is built from TRBV13 and TRBJ2-7; no firm D call. The CDR3 runs 14 residues. CDR1 is PRHDT and CDR2 is FYEKMQ in the germline V gene (reference sequence). Trimming removed 7 bases at V and 0 bases at J, with 13 bases between. CDR3 DNA: TGTGCCAGCACCAAGAGGCAGAGCTCCTACGAGCAGTACTTC. Protein product: CASTKRQSSYEQYF.

CDR3 amino acids: CASSSRAFEAFF. The CDR3 nucleotides are TGTGCCAGCAGTTCCAGGGCGTTCGAAGCTTTCTTT. This sequence joins TRBV5-5 and TRBJ1-1; D is possibly TRBD1 (5 bases). The length of the CDR3 is 12 residues. Germline CDR1 and CDR2: SGHKS and YYEKEE (reference sequence). Trimming removed 5 bases at V and 8 bases at J, with 13 bases between.

The chain has TRBV7-9 and TRBJ2-7; 8 bases are shared with TRBD2. The V segment lost 4 bases and the J segment 7 bases; nucleotides outside the gene matches: 12. The CDR3 runs 15 residues. Germline V gene lookup returns CDR1 SEHNR and CDR2 FQNEAQ (reference sequence). CDR3 loop: CASSSIAGPPGEQYF. Here the CDR3 DNA reads TGTGCCAGCAGCTCCATAGCGGGACCACCGGGGGAGCAGTACTTC.

This chain joins TRBV19 and TRBJ1-6; possibly TRBD1 for D (5 bases). There are 12 residues in the CDR3. V lost 3 bases and J 8 bases, leaving 5 bases between the germline ends. The germline CDR1 and CDR2 sequences are LNHDA and SQIVND (reference sequence). In DNA, the CDR3 is TGTGCCAGTAGTATGACAGATTCACCCCTCCACTTT. This gives the protein CASSMTDSPLHF.